The following is a T cell receptor beta chain sequence with its context. Germline trimming cut 4 bases from V and 6 bases from J; bases unmatched to any gene: 12. Germline V gives CDR1 SEHNR, CDR2 FQNEAQ (reference sequence). The CDR3 length is 17 residues. The data were taken from a study of blood T cell repertoires in COVID-19. Study as a whole: There were acute and convalescent COVID-19 samples, and they came from the United States, Italy and Spain.

Assay used: immunoSEQ multiplex PCR; TCRdb lists only in-frame clones, some missing. Here the sample spans roughly 100,000 clones, about nine tenths being singletons. Sequencing used peripheral blood. The V gene is TRBV7-9, the J gene TRBJ2-1; 10 bases match TRBD1. The sequence came from a man aged 18 to 35 with acute or convalescent COVID-19. The CDR3 DNA reads TGTGCCAGCAGCTCCGGGGGAGACAGGGGGCTCGGCAATGAGCAGTTCTTC. As protein: CASSSGGDRGLGNEQFF. Drawing the rest from reference TRBV7-9 and TRBJ2-1, the complete variable domain is DTGVSQNPRHKITKRGQNVTFRCDPISEHNRLYWYRQTLGQGPEFLTYFQNEAQLEKSRLLSDRFSAERPKGSFSTLEIQRTEQGDSAMYLCASSSGGDRGLGNEQFFGPGTRLTVL.